This T cell receptor (beta chain) was recorded in a study of blood T cell repertoires in COVID-19. Study as a whole: T cells, B-cell-depleted T cells, or PBMCs supplied cDNA or gDNA.

The CDR3 covers 16 residues. Germline trimming cut 4 bases from V and 1 base from J; bases unmatched to any gene: 7. Germline CDR1 reads MGHRA; CDR2 reads YSYEKL. Method: immunoSEQ multiplex PCR; TCRdb's copy keeps in-frame clones and lacks some. The table includes around 26,000 clones, around 88% detected once. This sequence was found in a human donor with active COVID-19. The donor label of this sample is uncertain. Material: peripheral blood. The gene calls are TRBV4-1 and TRBJ2-3, with 8 bases matching TRBD2. The CDR3 DNA follows: TGCGCCAGCAGCCCCGGCCAGCGGGAGCGCACAGATACGCAGTATTTT. Amino acids: CASSPGQRERTDTQYF.